The rows below give T cell receptor beta chains drawn from one sample of a study of blood T cell repertoires in COVID-19. Clones were read by immunoSEQ multiplex PCR, and TCRdb kept only the in-frame ones, dropping some. The repertoire includes a few hundred thousand clones, around 90% of them detected once, and roughly 1% sits in the top ten. The material sequenced was peripheral blood. Receptors originate from a woman between 40 and 55 years old with COVID-19, enrolled during active disease. Each CDR3 is given with its conserved first and last residue. The order of the fields is clone size, V gene, J gene, D gene, CDR3 DNA, CDR3 protein. A D gene is named only where the DNA matches it firmly. Size is stated for part of the rows, as once, few or many counts, or as a class when the clone is expanded.

NA,TRBV2,TRBJ2-1,TRBD2,TGTGCCAGCAGTGAAATGGGAGGGGTGGATGAGCAGTTCTTC,CASSEMGGVDEQFF
NA,TRBV13,TRBJ2-1,TRBD2,TGTGCCAGCAGCCTAAGACTAGCGGGGGTAGGAGACAATGAGCAGTTCTTC,CASSLRLAGVGDNEQFF
few,TRBV7-8,TRBJ1-2,NA,TGTGCCAGCAGCTTAGGTGCGGCCAAGAGCTATGGCTACACCTTC,CASSLGAAKSYGYTF
NA,TRBV4-3,TRBJ1-1,NA,TGCGCCAGCCGTAGCAGGGGCATGAACACTGAAGCTTTCTTT,CASRSRGMNTEAFF
NA,TRBV9,TRBJ2-5,NA,TGTGCCAGCAGCGTAGCTGGACAGATACAAGAGACCCAGTACTTC,CASSVAGQIQETQYF
NA,TRBV7-9,TRBJ1-1,NA,TGTGCCAGCAGCTTATGGGCTACAGTAGGCACTGAAGCTTTCTTT,CASSLWATVGTEAFF
once,TRBV6-1,TRBJ1-2,NA,TGTGCCAGCAGTGAGGGCCCCGCTAACTATGGCTACACCTTC,CASSEGPANYGYTF
NA,TRBV10-3,TRBJ1-3,TRBD1,TGTGCCATCAGTGCCGGACAGGGCGGAAACACCATATATTTT,CAISAGQGGNTIYF
few,TRBV19,TRBJ1-5,NA,TGTGCCAGTAGAACCGGGAGGCGCAATCAGCCCCAGCATTTT,CASRTGRRNQPQHF
NA,TRBV10-3,TRBJ1-2,NA,TGTGCCATCACCGAGGGGGTTTTCGGCTATGGCTACACCTTC,CAITEGVFGYGYTF
NA,TRBV27,TRBJ2-7,TRBD1,TGTGCCAGCAGCCACGGGACAGGGTCTTACGAGCAGTACTTC,CASSHGTGSYEQYF
NA,TRBV18,TRBJ1-1,TRBD1,TGTGCCAGCTCCCCGGACAGGCCTGAAGCTTTCTTT,CASSPDRPEAFF
NA,TRBV13,TRBJ2-4,TRBD2,TGTGCCAGCAGCTGGGGACTAGCGGGGGGCCTAGCCAAAAACATTCAGTACTTC,CASSWGLAGGLAKNIQYF
NA,TRBV5-4,TRBJ2-5,NA,TGTGCCAGCAGCCCTCAGGGGAAAGAGACCCAGTACTTC,CASSPQGKETQYF
NA,TRBV9,TRBJ1-5,TRBD1,TGTGCCAGCAGCGTAGGGGACAGGGACAATCAGCCCCAGCATTTT,CASSVGDRDNQPQHF
NA,TRBV7-9,TRBJ1-3,NA,TGTGCCAGCCTCAGCGGGGGCTTTGGAAACACCATATATTTT,CASLSGGFGNTIYF
NA,TRBV7-8,TRBJ1-5,NA,TGTGCCAGCAGCCGCGGGGGTTATAGCAATCAGCCCCAGCATTTT,CASSRGGYSNQPQHF
NA,TRBV5-1,TRBJ2-1,NA,TGCGCCAGCAGCTTTGGACTCCCGAGCTCCTACAATGAGCAGTTCTTC,CASSFGLPSSYNEQFF
NA,TRBV30,TRBJ1-5,TRBD1,TGTGCCTGGAGGAACGCAGGGGGCAGGAGCAATCAGCCCCAGCATTTT,CAWRNAGGRSNQPQHF
NA,TRBV28,TRBJ2-7,NA,TGTGCCAGCACCCCCCGGGGTTTAGGGCTCCTCTACGAGCAGTACTTC,CASTPRGLGLLYEQYF
NA,TRBV7-9,TRBJ1-3,NA,TGTGCCAGCAGCCAGGCTGGAAACACCATATATTTT,CASSQAGNTIYF
once,TRBV29-1,TRBJ2-3,NA,TGCAGCGTCAGAAGAGGTGGTGGCACAGATACGCAGTATTTT,CSVRRGGGTDTQYF
NA,TRBV9,TRBJ2-7,TRBD2,TGTGCCAGCAGCGTTAAGATTGCTGGTAGCGGGGGAGAATACGAGCAGTACTTC,CASSVKIAGSGGEYEQYF
once,TRBV27,TRBJ2-7,NA,TGTGCCAGCAGTTTAATCCCGGGACTCACCTACGAGCAGTACTTC,CASSLIPGLTYEQYF
NA,TRBV12-5,TRBJ2-1,NA,TGTGCTAGTGGTTTGTCACCGGGACACCGCAATGAGCAGTTCTTC,CASGLSPGHRNEQFF
NA,TRBV30,TRBJ2-1,NA,TGTGCCTGCGTGTATAGCTATGAGCAGTTCTTC,CACVYSYEQFF
NA,TRBV3-1/TRBV3-2,TRBJ1-4,NA,TGTGCCAGCAGCCAAGCCAGTGAAAAACTGTTTTTT,CASSQASEKLFF
NA,TRBV28,TRBJ2-3,NA,TGTGCCAGCAGTTCACCCCTGGGCAAGAGCACAGATACGCAGTATTTT,CASSSPLGKSTDTQYF
once,TRBV27,TRBJ2-1,NA,TGTGCCAGCAGTTTTCGGACTACGCAGTTCTTC,CASSFRTTQFF
NA,TRBV27,TRBJ2-1,NA,TGTGCCAGCAGTCCAACCCCCTGGGGGGATAAGCAGTTCTTC,CASSPTPWGDKQFF
once,TRBV28,TRBJ2-3,NA,TGTGCCAGCAGACCGTCGGGGTTAACTAGCACAGATACGCAGTATTTT,CASRPSGLTSTDTQYF
NA,TRBV6-1,TRBJ1-5,TRBD1,TGTGCCAGCAGTGAATGGACAGGGGTACAGCCCCAGCATTTT,CASSEWTGVQPQHF
NA,TRBV2,TRBJ1-5,NA,TGTGCCAGCAGTGAAACGGAGCTGCATAGCAATCAGCCCCAGCATTTT,CASSETELHSNQPQHF
NA,TRBV6-2/TRBV6-3,TRBJ2-7,TRBD2,TGTGCCAGCAGTTTTTCCGCCGGGGGGACTAGCGGGAGACAGTACGAGCAGTACTTC,CASSFSAGGTSGRQYEQYF
NA,TRBV25-1,TRBJ2-3,TRBD2,TGTGCCAGCAGCGCAGCCCTAGCGGGTACGCAGTATTTT,CASSAALAGTQYF
NA,TRBV11-1,TRBJ2-1,TRBD1,TGTGCCAGCAGCTGGGACAGAGATGAGCAGTTCTTC,CASSWDRDEQFF
NA,TRBV27,TRBJ2-5,TRBD2,TGTGCCAGCAGTCCGCGGGGGTACCAAGAGACCCAGTACTTC,CASSPRGYQETQYF
NA,TRBV6-5,TRBJ2-7,TRBD1,TGTGCCAGCAGAGGACAGGGGCTGAGGGAGCAGTACTTC,CASRGQGLREQYF
NA,TRBV6-2/TRBV6-3,TRBJ1-6,NA,TGTGCCAGCAGTTCCAGGGGAGAAGGTGATAATTCACCCCTCCACTTT,CASSSRGEGDNSPLHF
NA,TRBV5-1,TRBJ2-7,NA,TGCGCCAGCAGCTCCGAAGGAACAGGGAAGGGATGGGCCTACGAGCAGTACTTC,CASSSEGTGKGWAYEQYF
NA,TRBV7-2,TRBJ1-3,NA,TGTGCCAGCAGCCCGAGACAGGACATCTCTGGAAACACCATATATTTT,CASSPRQDISGNTIYF
NA,TRBV6-1,TRBJ2-5,TRBD2,TGTGCCAGCAGTGAAGGGGGTAGGATAGCGGGAGGAGGGGAGACCCAGTACTTC,CASSEGGRIAGGGETQYF
NA,TRBV15,TRBJ1-2,NA,TGTGCCACCAGCAGAGATCCGTCGCCAGGGTCGCATGGCTACACCTTC,CATSRDPSPGSHGYTF
NA,TRBV15,TRBJ2-3,NA,TGTGCCACCAGCAGCGAGGCGGGAAGCACAGATACGCAGTATTTT,CATSSEAGSTDTQYF
NA,TRBV10-3,TRBJ2-7,NA,TGTGCCATCAGTGGCTGGGACTCAATGGGGGAGCAGTACTTC,CAISGWDSMGEQYF
NA,TRBV28,TRBJ1-4,NA,TGTGCCAGCAACCTAGCGGTAGGAGCTAATGAAAAACTGTTTTTT,CASNLAVGANEKLFF
NA,TRBV7-3,TRBJ2-1,TRBD1,TGTGCCAGCAGCTTAACGGGACAGGGGTACAATGAGCAGTTCTTC,CASSLTGQGYNEQFF
NA,TRBV28,TRBJ1-2,NA,TGTGCCATATTTGGGGGCAACTATGGCTACACCTTC,CAIFGGNYGYTF
NA,TRBV29-1,TRBJ1-1,NA,TGCAGCGTTGACAGGGTTGAAACTGAAGCTTTCTTT,CSVDRVETEAFF
NA,TRBV6-5,TRBJ1-1,NA,TGTGCCAGCAGTTCGGACAGAGGCACTGAAGCTTTCTTT,CASSSDRGTEAFF
NA,TRBV2,TRBJ2-1,TRBD2,TGTGCCAGCTGTAGGGCGGGGGTCTCGGGAGACTACAATGAGCAGTTCTTC,CASCRAGVSGDYNEQFF
NA,TRBV5-1,TRBJ2-1,TRBD2,TGCGCCAGCAGCTTGGGCGGGGGTGTCCCCTACAATGAGCAGTTCTTC,CASSLGGGVPYNEQFF
NA,TRBV19,TRBJ2-6,NA,TGTGCCAGTAGTATAGGTGGGCTTGGGGCCAACGTCCTGACTTTC,CASSIGGLGANVLTF
NA,TRBV19,TRBJ1-1,TRBD1,TGTGCCAGTAGTGGTCGGACAGGGGAATCTGCTTTCTTT,CASSGRTGESAFF
NA,TRBV6-5,TRBJ2-3,NA,TGTGCCGTGAGGAACCCTTCTAGCACAGATACGCAGTATTTT,CAVRNPSSTDTQYF
NA,TRBV7-6,TRBJ2-1,TRBD2,TGTGCCAGCAGCCCGGGAAATCGGGGGACTAGCTGGGACGGCGAGCAGTTCTTC,CASSPGNRGTSWDGEQFF
NA,TRBV6-4,TRBJ2-2,NA,TGTGCCAGCACCGCTAGTAACACCGGGGAGCTGTTTTTT,CASTASNTGELFF